This passage covers 10 T cell receptor beta chains from one sample sequenced in a study of cytomegalovirus exposure and HLA in healthy donors (dated by TCRdb to 2017 to 2019). Library preparation employed the immunoSEQ multiplex PCR assay. A mixture of 60 forward primers for TCR Vbeta segments and 13 reverse primers for TCR Jbeta segments was used in the multiplex PCR. TCRdb mirrors the immuneACCESS table, restricted to in-frame sequences. Some clones are absent from its copies; in checked studies, under half trace to an unresolved V gene, and the reason for the others is unknown. The sample table shows under 100,000 clones, and roughly 9.1% are seen once. The ten largest clones capture roughly 22% of the sample. Material: PBMCs. The receptors were gathered from a man in his sixties in good health and CMV-seropositive.

The rearrangement uses TRBV4-1 and TRBJ1-2, with no clear D. Germline lookup yields CDR1 MGHRA and CDR2 YSYEKL. Trimming stripped 0 bases from V and 8 bases from J, with 13 bases between. The CDR3 runs 14 residues. CDR3 coding DNA: TGCGCCAGCAGCCAAGATCCACCCCCGGGAGGCTACACCTTC. Its translation: CASSQDPPPGGYTF.

CDR3 coding DNA: TGTGCCAGCAGTTTACTCGGGGGGAACACCGGGGAGCTGTTTTTT. This encodes CASSLLGGNTGELFF. The V call is TRBV27, the J call TRBJ2-2, with D possibly matching TRBD2 (6 bases). This CDR3 contains 15 residues. V shed 2 bases and J shed 1 base, with 8 bases lying between them. Germline CDR1 is MNHEY and CDR2 is SMNVEV (reference sequence).

There are a few counts of this clone. The gene calls are TRBV6-4 and TRBJ2-1, with D possibly being TRBD1 (5 bases). CDR3 length: 15 residues. V was clipped by 3 bases and J by 6 bases, with 15 bases between them. The germline V gene has CDR1 MRHNA and CDR2 SNTAGT. CDR3 residues: CASSEQGAKANEQFF. The CDR3 nucleotides are TGTGCCAGCAGTGAGCAGGGCGCCAAGGCCAATGAGCAGTTCTTC.

The V call is TRBV30, the J call TRBJ1-2, with D perhaps matching TRBD1 (5 bases). There are 14 residues in the CDR3. V was trimmed by 4 bases and J by 4 bases, leaving 16 bases between them. Germline lookup yields CDR1 GTSNPN and CDR2 SVGIG (reference sequence). Here the CDR3 reads CAWTSARVVYGYTF. The CDR3 DNA sequence: TGTGCCTGGACCTCCGCCAGGGTCGTCTATGGCTACACCTTC.

The chain uses TRBV6-6 and TRBJ2-7; 11 bases match TRBD1. V lost 2 bases, J lost 6 bases, and 9 bases stayed unmatched. The CDR3 length is 16 residues. Germline V lookup: CDR1 MNHNY, CDR2 SVGAGI (reference sequence). CDR3 sequence reads: CASSYNEFGTGGEQYV. CDR3 nucleotide sequence: TGTGCCAGCAGTTACAACGAGTTCGGGACAGGGGGCGAGCAGTACGTC.

In this sample, this clone turned up a few times. The J gene is TRBJ2-3, the V gene TRBV7-2; 7 nucleotides agree with TRBD2. CDR1 is SGHTA and CDR2 is FQGNSA in the germline V gene. Trimming at V came to 1 base and at J to 0 bases, leaving 1 base not matched to a gene. The CDR3 covers 15 residues. The CDR3: CASSLGEGSTDTQYF. The CDR3 bases are TGTGCCAGCAGCTTAGGGGAGGGGAGCACAGATACGCAGTATTTT.

This clone has just a few counts. V gene TRBV9 combines with J gene TRBJ1-1; D gene unclear. The germline V gene encodes CDR1 SGDLS and CDR2 YYNGEE. The germline V and J ends were trimmed by 0 bases and 1 base, with 7 bases remaining between them. CDR3 length equals 14 residues. CDR3 protein: CASSVAQKNTEAFF. The CDR3 DNA sequence: TGTGCCAGCAGCGTAGCCCAGAAGAACACTGAAGCTTTCTTT.

The rearrangement uses TRBV5-1 and TRBJ2-7; 8 bases fit TRBD1. After removal of 3 bases from V and 5 bases from J, the junction contained 1 base not matched to a gene. The CDR3 covers 12 residues. The germline V gene has CDR1 SGHRS and CDR2 YFSETQ. Here the CDR3 DNA reads TGCGCCAGCAGCTGGACAGGGAACGAGCAGTACTTC. Its translation is CASSWTGNEQYF.

The rearrangement uses TRBV6-4 and TRBJ2-3; D is uncertain. The CDR3 consists of 13 residues. The germline V and J ends were trimmed by 4 bases and 6 bases, with 11 bases remaining between them. Germline V gene data show CDR1 as MRHNA and CDR2 as SNTAGT. The CDR3 DNA reads TGTGCCAGCAGTGTTGAGGATTCTGATACGCAGTATTTT. It specifies CASSVEDSDTQYF.

The chain combines TRBV7-2 with TRBJ1-1; tentative D call: TRBD1 (5 bases). Trimming removed 5 bases from V and 0 bases from J, with 10 bases in between. CDR1 and CDR2 (germline): SGHTA, FQGNSA. The CDR3 is 14 amino acids. CDR3 residues: CASSPRQLNTEAFF. The CDR3 DNA reads TGTGCCAGCAGCCCTCGACAGCTGAACACTGAAGCTTTCTTT.